This TCR beta chain appears in the sequencing data of a study of T cell responses to AZD1222 COVID-19 vaccine. Study-wide findings and caveats: Most donors were white British and more were female, and clonal diversity was possibly underestimated.

Produced via immunoSEQ multiplex PCR; TCRdb's table is partial and in-frame only. This table holds about 85,000 clones, roughly 90% found once. The CDR3 has 16 amino acids. Germline V CDR1 and CDR2: KGHSH, LQKENI. Trimming took off 0 bases at V and 4 bases at J, with 15 bases between the two ends. A note on this clone: What it recognizes is unknown.

This clonotype originated in an adult in good health. V usage is TRBV18 and J usage is TRBJ1-2; D might be TRBD1 (6 bases). Source: peripheral blood, taken on day 0 of AZD1222 vaccination. DNA for the CDR3: TGTGCCAGCTCACCACCTCCTTTTCAGGGGATCTATGGCTACACCTTC. Its protein product is CASSPPPFQGIYGYTF.